This TCR beta chain appears in the sequencing data of a study of identical twins. Regarding the study as a whole: Alpha sequences that were out-of-frame and twin-shared showed an excess of low generation probability. Invariant T cells like MAIT and iNKT could partly confound the zero-insertion analyses. The same donors were not followed; conclusions instead depended on cross-sectional statistical analysis.

A single record per CDR3 protein comes from TCRdb applying MiXCR to the 5' RACE reads. The sample consists of about 900,000 distinct CDR3 sequences, around an eighth of them appearing once. This clonotype was counted ten times or more. Its antigen is as yet unknown. This same sample was also part of a study on yellow fever vaccine responses in identical twins.

This clonotype originated in a woman between 18 and 30 years old in good health. Sample: PBMCs.

The CDR3: CASSLGGHGTGYNEQFF. In DNA form, the CDR3 reads TGTGCCAGCAGCTTAGGAGGACACGGGACCGGCTACAATGAGCAGTTCTTC. The chain joins TRBV7-8 to TRBJ2-1; D possibly uses TRBD1 or TRBD2 (5 bases each). V dropped 1 base and J dropped 3 bases, with 16 bases sitting between them. In germline, CDR1 is SGHVS, CDR2 FQNEAQ. The CDR3 sequence is 17 residues long.